The present T cell receptor (beta chain) was sequenced within a study of shared clonotypes between healthy human individuals. Study details: Each donor's CD4 naive and CD4 memory cells filled three plates apiece, CD8 naive two, and CD8 memory one. Study-wide findings and caveats: Relative to clonotypes present in all four donors, those not shared had lower generation probabilities. Larger estimated richness was generally recorded for naive subsets relative to memory subsets.

Sequencing was performed with immunoSEQ multiplex PCR; in TCRdb, only in-frame clones are kept and a portion is missing. The sample holds about 2.1 million clones, around 95% seen once. Turning to this clone: Its antigen is as yet unknown.

CD8 cells classed as naive were CD45RO-negative and positively selected for CCR7, excluding terminally differentiated effector memory CD45RA+ cells. The study enrolled healthy HIV-negative adults without recent acute infections or vaccinations as donors. Trimming took 4 bases from V and 2 from J, leaving 15 bases between them. The CDR3 runs to 16 residues. Germline V CDR1 and CDR2: LGHNA, YSLEER. The source is a man aged 18 to 29 in good health. Some clones in this sample may be carry-over from other donors' samples. This chain connects TRBV4-3 to TRBJ1-3; possibly TRBD1 for D (5 bases). Sequencing was performed on naive CD8+ T cells from PBMCs. CDR3 residues: CASSRETEAAGNTIYF. The DNA of the CDR3 is TGCGCCAGCAGCCGGGAGACAGAAGCTGCTGGAAACACCATATATTTT.